This is a list of T cell receptor beta chains from one sample in a study of blood T cell repertoires in COVID-19. Here immunoSEQ multiplex PCR was the method, and the copy in TCRdb shows in-frame clones only, minus some. The table shows some 230,000 clones, with approximately 82% occurring only once. Sequenced input: PBMCs or T cells enriched from blood (not recorded which). The receptors stem from a man aged 35-49 years who had recovered from COVID-19. Both conserved end residues are part of each CDR3. Each record gives: CDR3 DNA, CDR3 protein, D gene, J gene, V gene, clone size. The D gene is left open where the match is weak. Not all rows give a size; the values are once, few, many and, for expanded clones, a class.

TGCGCCAGCAGCCGGACTAGCGGGAGGGCCTTACAGGCCTACAATGAGCAGTTCTTC	CASSRTSGRALQAYNEQFF	TRBD2	TRBJ2-1	TRBV5-1	NA
TGTGCTAGTGGTTCCCCCTTGGGCGATGAGCAGTTCTTC	CASGSPLGDEQFF	NA	TRBJ2-1	TRBV12-5	NA
TGTGCCAGCAGTCGGACAGGCTTCTACGAGCAGTACTTC	CASSRTGFYEQYF	TRBD1	TRBJ2-7	TRBV2	NA
TGCAGCGCTCGTCGGAGGGTGGGCGAGCCCCAGCATTTT	CSARRRVGEPQHF	NA	TRBJ1-5	TRBV29-1	NA
TGTGCCAGCAGCCAAGATTGGGGGGGCCCCGAAGCTTTCTTT	CASSQDWGGPEAFF	NA	TRBJ1-1	TRBV14	NA
TGCGCCAGCAGCCGAGAACCGGGACAGGTAGCCGAGCAGTACTTC	CASSREPGQVAEQYF	TRBD1	TRBJ2-7	TRBV4-3	NA
TGTGCCAGCTCACCATCGTCGCAGCCCAGCGACGAGCAGTACTTC	CASSPSSQPSDEQYF	NA	TRBJ2-7	TRBV18	NA
TGTGCCACCAGTGATGAAAGGGCGGGGGGTGGTACGCAGTATTTT	CATSDERAGGGTQYF	TRBD2	TRBJ2-3	TRBV24-1	NA
TGTGCCAGCAGTGAACTGGGGACAGGCCTGGAGCAGTACTTC	CASSELGTGLEQYF	TRBD1	TRBJ2-7	TRBV6-1	few
TGTGCCAGCAGTTACCGGGACAGAGGCATCTACGAGCAGTACTTC	CASSYRDRGIYEQYF	TRBD1	TRBJ2-7	TRBV6-5	NA
TGTGCCAGCAGCTTAGGGTGGGAGGGTAGAAGTGAGCAGTTCTTC	CASSLGWEGRSEQFF	TRBD2	TRBJ2-1	TRBV7-8	NA
TGTGCCACCAGCAGAGGAGGGTTGAGGGGGACTGAAGCTTTCTTT	CATSRGGLRGTEAFF	NA	TRBJ1-1	TRBV15	many
TGTGCCACCAGTGATCCGGGACAGGGGGAGACTGAAGCTTTCTTT	CATSDPGQGETEAFF	TRBD1	TRBJ1-1	TRBV24-1	NA
TGCGCCAGCAGCCCGGAAGGGGGGGCCGGGAATGAGCAGTTCTTC	CASSPEGGAGNEQFF	NA	TRBJ2-1	TRBV4-1	NA
TGTGCCAGCAGCTCCGGGACTGCAAGAGACCGAGAGACCCAGTACTTC	CASSSGTARDRETQYF	NA	TRBJ2-5	TRBV7-9	few
TGTGCCAGCAGCTTAGGGGGAGGCTCACCCCTCCACTTT	CASSLGGGSPLHF	NA	TRBJ1-6	TRBV7-6	few
TGTGCCAGCAGCTTAGGGGGACAGGGCGGCAATGAGCAGTTCTTC	CASSLGGQGGNEQFF	TRBD1	TRBJ2-1	TRBV7-7	NA
TGCGCCAGCAGCTCGGGGGGCGCCCCAGGCTACACCTTC	CASSSGGAPGYTF	NA	TRBJ1-2	TRBV5-1	few
TGTGCCAGCGCCTTGGCGGGAGGGCCGGACACCGGGGAGCTGTTTTTT	CASALAGGPDTGELFF	TRBD2	TRBJ2-2	TRBV19	NA
TGTGCCAGCAGCTGGGCCCGGTCGGGGGTACGAGAGACCCAGTACTTC	CASSWARSGVRETQYF	NA	TRBJ2-5	TRBV5-4	NA
TGTGCCAGCAGCCAAGTGGGAGTGGACTCCTACGAGCAGTACTTC	CASSQVGVDSYEQYF	NA	TRBJ2-7	TRBV14	NA
TGTGCCAGCAGTGAAAGCCCAGGGGGCAACTACGAGCAGTACTTC	CASSESPGGNYEQYF	TRBD1	TRBJ2-7	TRBV6-1	NA
TGTGCCAGCAGCTTGGGGACCAATGGGGGGAAGGGCAATCAGCCCCAGCATTTT	CASSLGTNGGKGNQPQHF	NA	TRBJ1-5	TRBV9	NA
TGTGCCAGCAGTTTAATCCCGGAGAGCAATCAGCCCCAGCATTTT	CASSLIPESNQPQHF	NA	TRBJ1-5	TRBV28	NA
TGTGCCAGCAGCCCCTACCAGGTCCGAACCGGGGAGCTGTTTTTT	CASSPYQVRTGELFF	NA	TRBJ2-2	TRBV7-6	NA
TGTGCCAGCAGTTACTCCCTCGGGGGGGAGACTGAAGCTTTCTTT	CASSYSLGGETEAFF	NA	TRBJ1-1	TRBV6-5	NA
TGTGCCAGCAGCCAAAAGCAGGGCTATGGCTACACCTTC	CASSQKQGYGYTF	NA	TRBJ1-2	TRBV3-1/TRBV3-2	NA
TGTGCCAGCAGCCCTATGATAGCTCTCAGCACAGATACGCAGTATTTT	CASSPMIALSTDTQYF	NA	TRBJ2-3	TRBV3-1/TRBV3-2	NA
TGCGCCAGCAGCCGGGACACGCGCGAGCAGTACTTC	CASSRDTREQYF	NA	TRBJ2-7	TRBV10-1	NA
TGCGCCAGCAGCTTTCGAGGTGGGGGACTAGCGGGTCTTGGCTACGAGCAGTACTTC	CASSFRGGGLAGLGYEQYF	TRBD2	TRBJ2-7	TRBV5-1	few
TGCGCCAGCAGCTTGGAGGGTCGGGGCTCCTACAATGAGCAGTTCTTC	CASSLEGRGSYNEQFF	NA	TRBJ2-1	TRBV5-1	NA
TGTGCCAGTCTTAACAGGGTTTACGAGCAGTACTTC	CASLNRVYEQYF	NA	TRBJ2-7	TRBV19	once
TGTGCCAGCAGTTACTCGACAGTTTACTATGGCTACACCTTC	CASSYSTVYYGYTF	NA	TRBJ1-2	TRBV6-5	NA
TGTGCCAGCAGCCTTCCGGGACAGGGGGCCTACAATGAGCAGTTCTTC	CASSLPGQGAYNEQFF	TRBD1	TRBJ2-1	TRBV11-2	NA
TGTGCCAGCAGCTTGATTGACGGGGGTAGAAACATTCAGTACTTC	CASSLIDGGRNIQYF	NA	TRBJ2-4	TRBV5-6	NA
TGTGCCAGCAGCCGTGGGGGGGGAGCGGGAGCCACAGATACGCAGTATTTT	CASSRGGGAGATDTQYF	TRBD2	TRBJ2-3	TRBV11-2	NA
TGTGCCAGCAGTTTCGGGGACAGCTATGGCTACACCTTC	CASSFGDSYGYTF	TRBD1	TRBJ1-2	TRBV6-5	NA
TGTGCCAGCAGCCAAGGGGGCGAGGCCGGCTACACCTTC	CASSQGGEAGYTF	NA	TRBJ1-2	TRBV3-1/TRBV3-2	NA
TGTGCCAGCAGTACGACAGGGGGGGAGGAGACCCAGTACTTC	CASSTTGGEETQYF	TRBD1	TRBJ2-5	TRBV28	NA
TGTGCCAGCAGCTCATACACAGGGGTCTCCGAGCAGTACTTC	CASSSYTGVSEQYF	TRBD1	TRBJ2-7	TRBV7-9	NA
TGTGCCACCGGCGGGAGGCGGGGGGAGCAGTACTTC	CATGGRRGEQYF	TRBD2	TRBJ2-7	TRBV15	NA
TGTGCCAGCAGCTCCTATGGCTCTGGAAACACCATATATTTT	CASSSYGSGNTIYF	NA	TRBJ1-3	TRBV5-6	few
TGTGCCATCAGTGAGTCTATCTCCCCGGGACTAGCAACAGACGAGCAGTACTTC	CAISESISPGLATDEQYF	TRBD2	TRBJ2-7	TRBV10-3	NA
TGTGCCAGCAGCCCACGGATGGGCCCTTTGAGCTCCTACGAGCAGTACTTC	CASSPRMGPLSSYEQYF	NA	TRBJ2-7	TRBV7-2	NA
TGTGCCACCAGTGATAGGGGGAACACCGGGGAGCTGTTTTTT	CATSDRGNTGELFF	NA	TRBJ2-2	TRBV24-1	NA
TGCGCCAGCAGTGCCGGGGGCACCGGGGAGCTGTTTTTT	CASSAGGTGELFF	NA	TRBJ2-2	TRBV10-1	NA
TGTGCCAGCAGCCATACAGTGGGTGGCTACACCTTC	CASSHTVGGYTF	NA	TRBJ1-2	TRBV3-1/TRBV3-2	NA
TGTGCCAGTAGTACCCGCGGGAACACCGGGGAGCTGTTTTTT	CASSTRGNTGELFF	NA	TRBJ2-2	TRBV19	NA
TGCGCCAGCAGTGACTTAGCTAGCGGGAGCCCTGGGGTGCAGTATTTT	CASSDLASGSPGVQYF	TRBD2	TRBJ2-3	TRBV10-2	NA
TGTGCCAGCAGCGTTGGAGCCCAAGAGACCCAGTACTTC	CASSVGAQETQYF	NA	TRBJ2-5	TRBV9	NA
TGTGCCAGCAGTGGCGACAGTATCTCCTACGAGCAGTACTTC	CASSGDSISYEQYF	NA	TRBJ2-7	TRBV2	NA
TGTGCCAGCAGCCTAACAGGGTGGGATACGCAGTATTTT	CASSLTGWDTQYF	NA	TRBJ2-3	TRBV2	NA
TGTGCCAGCAGTGGGAAAGGCGGGGGGCAGAGCAATCAGCCCCAGCATTTT	CASSGKGGGQSNQPQHF	NA	TRBJ1-5	TRBV2	few
TGTGCCAGTACCAGGACTTGGGAGGATGAGCAGTTCTTC	CASTRTWEDEQFF	NA	TRBJ2-1	TRBV19	NA
TGCGCCAGCAGCGAGGGCGCGAACACCGGGGAGCTGTTTTTT	CASSEGANTGELFF	NA	TRBJ2-2	TRBV5-1	NA
TGTGCCAGCCGGGACAGGGGGCGGGCTTTCTTT	CASRDRGRAFF	TRBD1	TRBJ1-1	TRBV5-8	NA
TGTGCCAGCAGCTTTGTATGGGGGAAGGGGGCTGGAAACACCATATATTTT	CASSFVWGKGAGNTIYF	NA	TRBJ1-3	TRBV7-2	NA
TGTGCCAGCAGCAGGCGGGACAGTCAAGAGACCCAGTACTTC	CASSRRDSQETQYF	NA	TRBJ2-5	TRBV6-6	once
TGTGCCAGCATGTCATACCAGGGTCTCTATGGCTACACCTTC	CASMSYQGLYGYTF	NA	TRBJ1-2	TRBV27	NA
TGTGCCAGCAGTGATTTTGATTTTAGGGGGACCCATGGCTACACCTTC	CASSDFDFRGTHGYTF	NA	TRBJ1-2	TRBV6-1	NA